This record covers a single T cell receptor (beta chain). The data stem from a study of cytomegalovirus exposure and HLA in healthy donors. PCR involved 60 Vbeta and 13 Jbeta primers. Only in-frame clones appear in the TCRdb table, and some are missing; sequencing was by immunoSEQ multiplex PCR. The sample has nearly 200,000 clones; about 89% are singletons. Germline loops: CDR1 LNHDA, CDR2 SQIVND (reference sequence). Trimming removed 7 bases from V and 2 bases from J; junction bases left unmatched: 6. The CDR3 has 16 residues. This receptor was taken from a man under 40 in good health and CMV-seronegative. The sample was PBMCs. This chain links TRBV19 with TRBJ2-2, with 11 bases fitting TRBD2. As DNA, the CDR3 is TGTGCCAGTATCCCGACTAGCGGGACTAACACCGGGGAGCTGTTTTTT. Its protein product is CASIPTSGTNTGELFF. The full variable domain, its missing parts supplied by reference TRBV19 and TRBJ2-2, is DGGITQSPKYLFRKEGQNVTLSCEQNLNHDAMYWYRQDPGQGLRLIYYSQIVNDFQKGDIAEGYSVSREKKESFPLTVTSAQKNPTAFYLCASIPTSGTNTGELFFGEGSRLTVL.